The table lists the clone carrying this TCR beta chain with a count of one. This record comes from a study of blood T cell repertoires in COVID-19. Study members were between about 18 and 100 years old and lived in approximately 25 US regions. In assigning cohorts, the study relied on participant-reported clinical history. After removal of 4 bases from V and 4 bases from J, the junction contained 15 bases not matched to a gene. Germline V lookup: CDR1 SGHDN, CDR2 FVKESK. CDR3 length: 18 residues. The assay was immunoSEQ multiplex PCR, and TCRdb's table has in-frame clones only and misses some. The sample records a few hundred thousand clones, approximately 88% being singletons.

This sequence originates from a middle-aged woman with acute COVID-19. The rearrangement uses TRBV14 and TRBJ2-3; 9 bases match TRBD2. Sequencing was carried out using PBMCs or T cells enriched from blood (not recorded which). CDR3 sequence reads: CASSLYPRIAGEADTQYF. The CDR3 region has the DNA TGTGCCAGCAGCCTCTACCCGCGGATAGCGGGAGAGGCAGATACGCAGTATTTT.